These T cell receptor beta chains were read from a single sample in a study of control samples from healthy donors and cancer patients. Some clones are missing from TCRdb's copy, which holds only in-frame ones; the method was immunoSEQ multiplex PCR. This table has about 180,000 clones, nearly 90% appearing once. The source material was blood. Receptors were obtained from a woman between 50 and 59 years old in good health. Both conserved end residues are part of each CDR3. The order of the fields is clone size, CDR3 length, V gene, J gene, D gene, CDR3 protein, CDR3 DNA. The D gene is left open where the match is weak. A clone size is listed for some rows: how often the clone was seen (once, few, many), or a class if it is expanded.

size: -; length: 16; V: TRBV24-1; J: TRBJ2-3; D: -; CDR3: CATSRSVGGFRDTQYF; DNA: TGTGCCACCAGTAGGTCAGTGGGGGGTTTCAGAGATACGCAGTATTTT
size: -; length: 11; V: TRBV14; J: TRBJ2-7; D: -; CDR3: CASSHGSEQYF; DNA: TGTGCCAGCAGCCACGGTAGCGAGCAGTACTTC
size: -; length: 13; V: TRBV30; J: TRBJ1-1; D: -; CDR3: CAWSHTRTTEAFF; DNA: TGTGCCTGGAGTCACACACGGACCACTGAAGCTTTCTTT
size: -; length: 12; V: TRBV12-3/TRBV12-4; J: TRBJ1-5; D: -; CDR3: CASSLMNQPQHF; DNA: TGTGCCAGCAGTTTGATGAATCAGCCCCAGCATTTT
size: -; length: 11; V: TRBV30; J: TRBJ2-7; D: -; CDR3: CAWSVSYEQYF; DNA: TGTGCCTGGAGTGTGTCCTACGAGCAGTACTTC
size: -; length: 15; V: TRBV10-1; J: TRBJ1-5; D: -; CDR3: CASRSGSNSNQPQHF; DNA: TGCGCCAGCAGGAGCGGATCAAATAGCAATCAGCCCCAGCATTTT
size: once; length: 14; V: TRBV7-3; J: TRBJ1-2; D: -; CDR3: CASSLIPGPYGYTF; DNA: TGTGCCAGCAGCTTAATCCCAGGACCCTATGGCTACACCTTC
size: -; length: 14; V: TRBV28; J: TRBJ2-7; D: TRBD1; CDR3: CASSLPGQVLEQYF; DNA: TGTGCCAGCAGTTTGCCGGGACAGGTACTAGAGCAGTACTTC
size: -; length: 11; V: TRBV7-8; J: TRBJ2-7; D: -; CDR3: CASSPTYEQYF; DNA: TGTGCCAGCAGCCCTACCTACGAGCAGTACTTC
size: -; length: 14; V: TRBV28; J: TRBJ1-3; D: -; CDR3: CASRSGGLGNTIYF; DNA: TGTGCCAGCAGATCCGGAGGGCTCGGAAACACCATATATTTT
size: once; length: 17; V: TRBV4-1; J: TRBJ2-3; D: TRBD2; CDR3: CASSQGTSGGPTDTQYF; DNA: TGCGCCAGCAGCCAAGGGACTAGCGGGGGGCCCACAGATACGCAGTATTTT
size: once; length: 13; V: TRBV6-5; J: TRBJ1-1; D: -; CDR3: CASSPDGDTEAFF; DNA: TGTGCCAGCAGTCCGGACGGCGACACTGAAGCTTTCTTT
size: -; length: 15; V: TRBV7-9; J: TRBJ2-2; D: -; CDR3: CASSLARWNTGELFF; DNA: TGTGCCAGCAGCTTAGCACGGTGGAACACCGGGGAGCTGTTTTTT
size: -; length: 12; V: TRBV18; J: TRBJ1-5; D: -; CDR3: CASRAGNQPQHF; DNA: TGTGCCAGCCGGGCCGGGAATCAGCCCCAGCATTTT
size: -; length: 15; V: TRBV30; J: TRBJ2-1; D: TRBD2; CDR3: CAWSLPGLAAIGQFF; DNA: TGTGCCTGGAGCCTCCCCGGACTAGCGGCCATAGGGCAGTTCTTC
size: -; length: 16; V: TRBV11-2; J: TRBJ2-1; D: -; CDR3: CASSHPGLGSYNEQFF; DNA: TGTGCCAGCAGCCACCCGGGACTCGGATCCTACAATGAGCAGTTCTTC
size: -; length: 16; V: TRBV6-4; J: TRBJ2-1; D: TRBD2; CDR3: CASSDSVAGGFREQFF; DNA: TGTGCCAGCAGTGACTCAGTAGCGGGAGGTTTTCGTGAGCAGTTCTTC
size: -; length: 17; V: TRBV5-1; J: TRBJ1-1; D: -; CDR3: CASSPGPGPTLNTEAFF; DNA: TGCGCCAGCAGCCCCGGGCCAGGCCCTACTTTGAACACTGAAGCTTTCTTT
size: -; length: 13; V: TRBV7-2; J: TRBJ2-7; D: TRBD2; CDR3: CASSASGHEKQYF; DNA: TGTGCCAGCAGCGCTAGCGGGCACGAAAAGCAGTACTTC
size: -; length: 15; V: TRBV3-1/TRBV3-2; J: TRBJ1-2; D: -; CDR3: CASSLSAVRTYGYTF; DNA: TGTGCCAGCAGCCTGAGTGCCGTACGTACCTATGGCTACACCTTC
size: -; length: 14; V: TRBV5-6; J: TRBJ2-1; D: -; CDR3: CASTAGSSYNEQFF; DNA: TGTGCCAGCACCGCGGGTAGCTCCTACAATGAGCAGTTCTTC
size: -; length: 17; V: TRBV7-9; J: TRBJ2-7; D: -; CDR3: CASSSPLDSAPTGEQYF; DNA: TGTGCCAGCAGCTCCCCCCTTGACAGTGCACCTACGGGGGAGCAGTACTTC
size: -; length: 16; V: TRBV5-6; J: TRBJ1-4; D: -; CDR3: CASSVTDGATNEKLFF; DNA: TGTGCCAGCAGCGTGACGGACGGAGCAACTAATGAAAAACTGTTTTTT
size: -; length: 16; V: TRBV6-4; J: TRBJ1-1; D: -; CDR3: CASSDSWTTSSTEAFF; DNA: TGTGCCAGCAGTGACTCTTGGACTACTTCGAGCACTGAAGCTTTCTTT
size: once; length: 15; V: TRBV6-6; J: TRBJ2-3; D: -; CDR3: CASSPAGQSTDTQYF; DNA: TGTGCCAGCAGCCCCGCGGGACAGAGCACAGATACGCAGTATTTT
size: -; length: 17; V: TRBV3-1/TRBV3-2; J: TRBJ2-3; D: TRBD2; CDR3: CASRPTSGSSGTDTQYF; DNA: TGTGCCAGCAGACCCACTAGCGGGAGTTCGGGCACAGATACGCAGTATTTT
size: -; length: 16; V: TRBV7-9; J: TRBJ2-3; D: TRBD2; CDR3: CASRSAGGPRTDTQYF; DNA: TGTGCCAGCAGGTCGGCGGGAGGGCCCCGCACAGATACGCAGTATTTT
size: -; length: 16; V: TRBV5-1; J: TRBJ1-1; D: TRBD1; CDR3: CASSLAEDRGLRDAFF; DNA: TGCGCCAGCAGCTTGGCCGAAGACAGGGGCCTCCGAGACGCTTTCTTT
size: -; length: 13; V: TRBV28; J: TRBJ1-1; D: -; CDR3: CASSLTTGGEAFF; DNA: TGTGCCAGCAGTTTAACCACGGGCGGTGAAGCTTTCTTT
size: -; length: 15; V: TRBV30; J: TRBJ1-5; D: TRBD1; CDR3: CAWSVWGTGGQPQHF; DNA: TGTGCCTGGAGTGTATGGGGGACAGGGGGACAGCCCCAGCATTTT
size: -; length: 21; V: TRBV6-2/TRBV6-3; J: TRBJ2-2; D: TRBD1; CDR3: CASSLFLTVYTTGANTGELFF; DNA: TGTGCCAGCAGTCTCTTCCTCACAGTTTACACGACAGGGGCGAACACCGGGGAGCTGTTTTTT
size: -; length: 14; V: TRBV5-1; J: TRBJ2-7; D: TRBD1; CDR3: CASSSGTGGYEQYF; DNA: TGCGCCAGCAGTTCCGGGACAGGGGGCTACGAGCAGTACTTC
size: -; length: 14; V: TRBV10-3; J: TRBJ1-4; D: -; CDR3: CAISESRGNEKLFF; DNA: TGTGCCATCAGTGAATCCAGGGGTAATGAAAAACTGTTTTTT
size: -; length: 13; V: TRBV5-6; J: TRBJ1-2; D: -; CDR3: CASSLDGSVGYTF; DNA: TGTGCCAGCAGCCTAGACGGATCTGTGGGCTACACCTTC
size: -; length: 14; V: TRBV5-1; J: TRBJ1-1; D: -; CDR3: CASSFGGPNNEAFF; DNA: TGCGCCAGCAGCTTTGGGGGACCCAATAATGAAGCTTTCTTT
size: -; length: 13; V: TRBV19; J: TRBJ1-2; D: -; CDR3: CASSTGRSYGYTF; DNA: TGTGCCAGTAGTACCGGACGAAGTTATGGCTACACCTTC
size: -; length: 13; V: TRBV3-1/TRBV3-2; J: TRBJ1-3; D: TRBD1; CDR3: CASSLGQGNTIYF; DNA: TGTGCCAGCAGCCTGGGACAGGGAAACACCATATATTTT
size: -; length: 13; V: TRBV29-1; J: TRBJ1-2; D: -; CDR3: CSARPGLNYGYTF; DNA: TGCAGCGCCCGACCGGGTCTTAACTATGGCTACACCTTC
size: -; length: 17; V: TRBV9; J: TRBJ2-1; D: -; CDR3: CASSVAGQSKAYNEQFF; DNA: TGTGCCAGCAGCGTAGCTGGACAGTCGAAAGCCTACAATGAGCAGTTCTTC
size: -; length: 16; V: TRBV6-1; J: TRBJ1-2; D: TRBD1; CDR3: CASSVTRTGDGYGYTF; DNA: TGTGCCAGCAGTGTAACAAGGACAGGGGATGGCTATGGCTACACCTTC
size: -; length: 14; V: TRBV9; J: TRBJ1-1; D: -; CDR3: CASSLTQKNTEAFF; DNA: TGTGCCAGCAGCCTCACCCAAAAGAACACTGAAGCTTTCTTT
size: -; length: 14; V: TRBV9; J: TRBJ2-2; D: TRBD1; CDR3: CASSGGTGIGELFF; DNA: TGTGCCAGCAGCGGAGGGACAGGGATCGGGGAGCTGTTTTTT
size: -; length: 13; V: TRBV13; J: TRBJ2-5; D: -; CDR3: CASSFPGQETQYF; DNA: TGTGCCAGCAGCTTCCCGGGTCAAGAGACCCAGTACTTC
size: few; length: 12; V: TRBV28; J: TRBJ1-2; D: -; CDR3: CASGTFGYGYTF; DNA: TGTGCCAGCGGGACCTTTGGGTATGGCTACACCTTC
size: -; length: 15; V: TRBV7-3; J: TRBJ2-5; D: -; CDR3: CASSGTGTPGETQYF; DNA: TGTGCCAGCAGCGGCACCGGGACTCCTGGGGAGACCCAGTACTTC
size: -; length: 17; V: TRBV11-3; J: TRBJ2-1; D: -; CDR3: CASSPHHPPSSYNEQFF; DNA: TGTGCCAGCAGCCCCCACCATCCTCCTAGTTCCTACAATGAGCAGTTCTTC
size: -; length: 17; V: TRBV29-1; J: TRBJ1-2; D: -; CDR3: CSVEGNRDGPVINGYTF; DNA: TGCAGCGTTGAGGGAAACCGGGACGGCCCGGTAATAAATGGCTACACCTTC
size: -; length: 13; V: TRBV2; J: TRBJ1-6; D: -; CDR3: CASRRGENSPLHF; DNA: TGTGCCAGCAGGCGGGGGGAGAATTCACCCCTCCACTTT